This entry lists 12 T cell receptor beta chains sequenced from one sample in a study of shared clonotypes between healthy human individuals. The protocol was immunoSEQ multiplex PCR, while the TCRdb copy is restricted to in-frame clones and leaves out a portion. This table holds approximately 2,000,000 clones, less than 95% found once. The sample comprised naive CD4+ T cells from PBMCs. Specified subset: CD45RA+ positively selected. The source of these receptors is a man aged 18 to 30 in good health. Some clones in this sample may be carry-over from other donors' samples.

J is TRBJ1-3 and V is TRBV5-1; D gene unclear. Trimming removed 2 bases at V and 0 bases at J, with 6 bases between. CDR3 size: 14 residues. From germline, CDR1 is SGHRS and CDR2 YFSETQ. The CDR3 is CASSLPNSGNTIYF. In nucleotides, the CDR3 is TGCGCCAGCAGCTTACCGAACTCTGGAAACACCATATATTTT.

This clone has only one observation. V and J are TRBV4-3 and TRBJ1-5; D remains unclear. V was pared by 0 bases and J by 3 bases, with 12 bases between. There are 16 residues in the CDR3. CDR1 and CDR2 from the germline V gene are LGHNA and YSLEER. CDR3 region: CASSQDWNTINQPQHF. CDR3 bases: TGCGCCAGCAGCCAAGATTGGAACACGATCAATCAGCCCCAGCATTTT.

CDR3 in DNA: TGTGCCAGCAGCGAGACAGGGGTGGCCGGGGAGCTGTTTTTT. It yields the protein CASSETGVAGELFF. The chain has TRBV9 and TRBJ2-2, with 8 bases that match TRBD1. The germline V gene encodes CDR1 SGDLS and CDR2 YYNGEE. Trimming took 3 bases from V and 6 from J; bases not matched to a gene: 4. CDR3 length equals 14 residues. The full variable domain, with the rest looked up from reference TRBV9 and TRBJ2-2, is DSGVTQTPKHLITATGQRVTLRCSPRSGDLSVYWYQQSLDQGLQFLIQYYNGEERAKGNILERFSAQQFPDLHSELNLSSLELGDSALYFCASSETGVAGELFFGEGSRLTVL.

The genes are TRBV4-3 and TRBJ1-5; TRBD1 is a possible D gene (5 bases). Germline V gene lookup returns CDR1 LGHNA and CDR2 YSLEER. The CDR3 is 16 amino acids. Trimming pared 1 base from V and 3 bases from J, leaving 13 bases between. The CDR3, as DNA: TGCGCCAGCAGCCAAGGGCTAGACAGAATCAATCAGCCCCAGCATTTT. Its protein product is CASSQGLDRINQPQHF.

The rearrangement joins TRBV11-2 to TRBJ2-1; perhaps TRBD2 as D (6 bases). V was clipped by 1 base and J by 9 bases, with 16 bases between them. Germline CDR1 and CDR2: SGHAT and FQNNGV. The length of the CDR3 is 15 residues. The CDR3 DNA reads TGTGCCAGCAGCTTAGGCGGGGAGGTCCCCCGTGAGCAGTTCTTC. This sequence encodes CASSLGGEVPREQFF.

This chain joins TRBV5-5 and TRBJ2-7; D is unresolved. The CDR3 contains 12 residues. Trimming shortened V by 4 bases and J by 2 bases, and 7 bases separated the two germline ends. CDR1 is SGHKS and CDR2 is YYEKEE in the germline V gene (reference sequence). The CDR3 sequence: CASSAQTYEQYF. The CDR3 coding sequence is TGTGCCAGCAGCGCCCAGACCTACGAGCAGTACTTC. Filled out from reference TRBV5-5 and TRBJ2-7, the complete variable domain reads DAGVTQSPTHLIKTRGQQVTLRCSPISGHKSVSWYQQVLGQGPQFIFQYYEKEERGRGNFPDRFSARQFPNYSSELNVNALLLGDSALYLCASSAQTYEQYFGPGTRLTVT.

This clone has more than one count but fewer than ten. Here the CDR3 DNA reads TGTGTCGGGGGGGACACTGAAGCTTTCTTT. This sequence encodes CVGGDTEAFF. The J gene is TRBJ1-1, the V gene TRBV30; tentatively, D is TRBD1 (5 bases). Germline lookup yields CDR1 GTSNPN and CDR2 SVGIG (reference sequence). This CDR3 region has 10 residues.

V usage is TRBV11-2 and J usage is TRBJ1-3; D remains unclear. V lost 3 bases and J lost 0, with 12 bases in between. CDR1 and CDR2 (germline): SGHAT, FQNNGV. CDR3 length: 16 amino acids. The CDR3 bases are TGTGCCAGCAGCTTGCCGGGCGGCCGCTCTGGAAACACCATATATTTT. Translation: CASSLPGGRSGNTIYF.

This rearrangement joins TRBV15 to TRBJ2-1, with 12 bases identical to TRBD2. Germline V gene data show CDR1 as LNHNV and CDR2 as YYDKDF (reference sequence). The CDR3 is made up of 19 amino acids. V lost 5 bases to trimming and J lost 0 bases; unmatched junction nucleotides: 11. The CDR3 reads CATSGYRTSGTSSYNEQFF. In DNA form, the CDR3 reads TGTGCCACCAGCGGCTACAGGACTAGCGGGACGAGCTCCTACAATGAGCAGTTCTTC.

With regard to this clone: Other DNA sequences in this sample translate to the same CDR3. V is TRBV7-9 and J is TRBJ2-1; D remains ambiguous. This CDR3 is 11 amino acids long. In germline, CDR1 is SEHNR, CDR2 FQNEAQ (reference sequence). Trimming left V 0 bases short and J 10 bases short, with 4 bases between. DNA of the CDR3: TGTGCCAGCAGCTTAGCACGGGAGCAGTTCTTC. It is translated as CASSLAREQFF.

The chain is built from TRBV28 and TRBJ2-7; D ambiguous. CDR3 length equals 16 residues. Germline loops: CDR1 MDHEN, CDR2 SYDVKM. Between the trimmed V and J ends, which lost 3 bases and 2 bases, there was a span of 17 bases. CDR3 DNA sequence: TGTGCCAGCAGTTTCAGCCTAGACCAGCGTCCCTACGAGCAGTACTTC. This sequence encodes CASSFSLDQRPYEQYF.

The rearrangement uses TRBV10-3 and TRBJ2-7; D remains ambiguous. In germline, CDR1 is ENHRY, CDR2 SYGVKD. V lost 3 bases and J 4 bases, leaving 22 bases between the germline ends. CDR3 length: 17 amino acids. The CDR3 nucleotides are TGTGCCATCAGTGATAAGGCCCCTGTCAGAAGGGCTTACGAGCAGTACTTC. Translated: CAISDKAPVRRAYEQYF.